This T cell receptor (beta chain) derives from a study of cytomegalovirus exposure and HLA in healthy donors. The overall study: Within an early data release were around 80 million unique TCRs drawn from HLA-typed donors. The study's findings and limits: An observed cluster of highly shared sequence variants was recorded as a likely sequencing artifact. A later analysis linked a missense variant in DCLRE1C to the trimming of TCR beta V and J genes. A previous analysis found most TCR beta V segments productive roughly 90% or roughly 30% of the time.

About this clone: The antigen is undetermined.

V was shortened by 2 bases and J by 1 base, with 6 bases between the two germline ends. Germline V gene sequence: CDR1 LNHDA, CDR2 SQIVND (reference sequence). The CDR3 spans 13 residues. Primers included in the PCR were 60 Vbeta and 13 Jbeta primers. Assay: immunoSEQ multiplex PCR; the TCRdb copy retains only in-frame clones and omits some. Here the sample spans about 33,000 clones, over 40% being singletons. The source material was PBMCs. This sequence joins TRBV19 and TRBJ2-7, with D maybe TRBD1 (5 bases). The TCR originated in a woman aged 40-49 years in good health and CMV-seropositive. The CDR3 reads CASSIQGSYEQYF. The CDR3 DNA is TGTGCCAGTAGTATACAGGGTTCCTACGAGCAGTACTTC. The full variable domain, completed using reference TRBV19 and TRBJ2-7, is DGGITQSPKYLFRKEGQNVTLSCEQNLNHDAMYWYRQDPGQGLRLIYYSQIVNDFQKGDIAEGYSVSREKKESFPLTVTSAQKNPTAFYLCASSIQGSYEQYFGPGTRLTVT.